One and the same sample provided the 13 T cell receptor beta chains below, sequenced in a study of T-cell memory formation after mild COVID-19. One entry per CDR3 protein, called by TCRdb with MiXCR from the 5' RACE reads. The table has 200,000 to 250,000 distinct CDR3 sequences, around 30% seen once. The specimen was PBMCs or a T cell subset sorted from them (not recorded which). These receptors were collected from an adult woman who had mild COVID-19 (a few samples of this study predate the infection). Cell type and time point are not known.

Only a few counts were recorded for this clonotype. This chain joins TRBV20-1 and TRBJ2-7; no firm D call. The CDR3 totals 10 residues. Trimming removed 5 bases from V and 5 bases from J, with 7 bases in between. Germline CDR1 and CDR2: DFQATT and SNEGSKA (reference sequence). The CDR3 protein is CSALDHEQYF. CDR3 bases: TGCAGTGCTCTGGACCACGAGCAGTACTTC.

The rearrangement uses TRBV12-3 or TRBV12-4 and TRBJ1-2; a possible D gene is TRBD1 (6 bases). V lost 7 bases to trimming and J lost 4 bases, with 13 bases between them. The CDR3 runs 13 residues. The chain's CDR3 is CASTLTGSYGYTF. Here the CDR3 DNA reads TGTGCCAGCACTCTGACAGGCTCCTATGGCTACACCTTC.

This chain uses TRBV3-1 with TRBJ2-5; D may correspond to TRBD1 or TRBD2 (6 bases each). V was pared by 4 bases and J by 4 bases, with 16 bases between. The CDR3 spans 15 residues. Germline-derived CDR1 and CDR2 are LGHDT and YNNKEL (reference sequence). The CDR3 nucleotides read TGTGCCAGCAGCCCGGGACACGGGGGACGAGAGACCCAGTACTTC. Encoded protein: CASSPGHGGRETQYF.

CDR3 sequence: CASSQTGGGETQYF. The CDR3 region has the DNA TGTGCCAGCAGCCAAACAGGGGGCGGTGAGACCCAGTACTTC. This chain joins TRBV7-3 and TRBJ2-5, with 9 bases identical to TRBD1. CDR3 length: 14 residues. With V trimmed by 5 bases and J by 5 bases, 6 bases remained unmatched. Germline assignment: CDR1 SGHTA and CDR2 FQGTGA.

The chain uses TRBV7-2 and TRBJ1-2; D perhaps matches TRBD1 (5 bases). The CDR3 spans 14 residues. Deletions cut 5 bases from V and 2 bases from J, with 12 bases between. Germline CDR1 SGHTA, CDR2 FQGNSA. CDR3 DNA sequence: TGTGCCAGCAGCCCCGGGACCGACAACTATGGCTACACCTTC. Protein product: CASSPGTDNYGYTF.

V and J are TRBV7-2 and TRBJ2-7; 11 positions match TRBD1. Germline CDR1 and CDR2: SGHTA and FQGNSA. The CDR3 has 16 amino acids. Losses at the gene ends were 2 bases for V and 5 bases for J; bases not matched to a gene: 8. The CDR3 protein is CASSLTWDRGFHEQYF. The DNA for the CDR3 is TGTGCCAGCAGCTTAACGTGGGACAGGGGGTTTCACGAGCAGTACTTC.

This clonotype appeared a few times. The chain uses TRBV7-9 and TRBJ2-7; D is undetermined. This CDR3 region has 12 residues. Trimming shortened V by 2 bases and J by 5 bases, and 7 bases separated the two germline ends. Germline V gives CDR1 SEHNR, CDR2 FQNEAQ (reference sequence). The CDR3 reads CASSLLWDEQYF. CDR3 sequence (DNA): TGTGCCAGCAGCTTACTATGGGACGAGCAGTACTTC.

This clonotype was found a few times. The CDR3: CASSLTEGGHGYTF. CDR3 DNA: TGTGCCAGCAGCTTAACAGAGGGAGGCCATGGCTACACCTTC. The chain recombines TRBV7-9 with TRBJ1-2, with D hard to call. The germline V gene has CDR1 SEHNR and CDR2 FQNEAQ (reference sequence). The CDR3 runs 14 residues. V lost 2 bases and J 6 bases, leaving 13 bases between the germline ends.

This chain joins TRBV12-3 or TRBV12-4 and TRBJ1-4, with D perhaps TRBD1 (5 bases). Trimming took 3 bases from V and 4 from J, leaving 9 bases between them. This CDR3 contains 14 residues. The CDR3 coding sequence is TGTGCCAGCAGTTTTCGGGGCCTTAATGAAAAACTGTTTTTT. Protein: CASSFRGLNEKLFF.

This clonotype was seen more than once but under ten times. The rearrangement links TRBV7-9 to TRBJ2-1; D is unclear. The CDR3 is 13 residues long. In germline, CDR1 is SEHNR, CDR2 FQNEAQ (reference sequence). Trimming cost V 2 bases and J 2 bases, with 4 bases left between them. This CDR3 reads CASSLYPYNEQFF. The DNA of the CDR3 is TGTGCCAGCAGCTTATACCCCTACAATGAGCAGTTCTTC.

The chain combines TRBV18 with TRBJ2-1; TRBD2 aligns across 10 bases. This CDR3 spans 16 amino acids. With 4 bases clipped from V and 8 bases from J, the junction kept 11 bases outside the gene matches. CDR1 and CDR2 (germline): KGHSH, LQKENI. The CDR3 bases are TGTGCCAGCTCACGGGGGGCTAGCGGGAGCACCCATGAGCAGTTCTTC. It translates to CASSRGASGSTHEQFF.

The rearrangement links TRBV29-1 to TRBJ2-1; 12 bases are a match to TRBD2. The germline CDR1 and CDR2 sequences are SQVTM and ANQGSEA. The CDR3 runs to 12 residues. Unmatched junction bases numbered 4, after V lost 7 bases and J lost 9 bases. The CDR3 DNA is TGCAGCGCCCCACTAGCGGGGGGTGAGCAGTTCTTC. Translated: CSAPLAGGEQFF.

The CDR3 DNA reads TGCAGTGCTAGGAAGGTTAAAATCCGAGACACTGAAGCTTTCTTT. The encoded protein is CSARKVKIRDTEAFF. V usage is TRBV20-1 and J usage is TRBJ1-1; D not certain. The germline V gene encodes CDR1 DFQATT and CDR2 SNEGSKA (reference sequence). The CDR3 has 15 residues. Trimming shortened V by 3 bases and J by 3 bases, and 17 bases separated the two germline ends.